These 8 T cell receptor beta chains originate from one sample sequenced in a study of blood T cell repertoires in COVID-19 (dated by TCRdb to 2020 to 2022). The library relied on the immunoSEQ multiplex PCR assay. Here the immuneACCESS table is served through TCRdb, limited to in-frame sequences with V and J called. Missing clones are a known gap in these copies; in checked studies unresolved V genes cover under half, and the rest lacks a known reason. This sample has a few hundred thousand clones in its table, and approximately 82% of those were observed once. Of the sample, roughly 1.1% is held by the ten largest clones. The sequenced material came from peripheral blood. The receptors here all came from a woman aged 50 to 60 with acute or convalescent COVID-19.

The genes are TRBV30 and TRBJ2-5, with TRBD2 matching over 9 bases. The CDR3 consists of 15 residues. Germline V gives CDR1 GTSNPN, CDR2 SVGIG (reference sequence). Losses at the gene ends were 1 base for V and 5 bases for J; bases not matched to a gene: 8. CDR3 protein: CAWSAAPLAGETQYF. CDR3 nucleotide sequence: TGTGCCTGGAGTGCCGCCCCCCTAGCGGGGGAGACCCAGTACTTC.

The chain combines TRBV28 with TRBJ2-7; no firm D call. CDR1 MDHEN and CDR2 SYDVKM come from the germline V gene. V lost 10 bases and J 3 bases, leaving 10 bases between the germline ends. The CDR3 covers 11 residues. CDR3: CATERSYEQYF. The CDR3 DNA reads TGTGCCACCGAGAGAAGCTACGAGCAGTACTTC.

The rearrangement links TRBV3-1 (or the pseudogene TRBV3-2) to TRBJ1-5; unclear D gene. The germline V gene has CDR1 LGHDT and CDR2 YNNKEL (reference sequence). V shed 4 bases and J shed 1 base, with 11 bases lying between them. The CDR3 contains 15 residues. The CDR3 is CASSLAAGSNQPQHF. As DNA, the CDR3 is TGTGCCAGCAGCCTGGCCGCCGGGAGCAATCAGCCCCAGCATTTT.

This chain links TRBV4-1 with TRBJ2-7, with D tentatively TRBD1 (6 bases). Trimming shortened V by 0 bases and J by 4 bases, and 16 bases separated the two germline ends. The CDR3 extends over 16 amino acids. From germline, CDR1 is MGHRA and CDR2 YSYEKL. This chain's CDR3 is CASSQDPGSRGYEQYV. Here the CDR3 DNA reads TGCGCCAGCAGCCAAGACCCCGGGTCAAGGGGGTACGAGCAGTACGTC.

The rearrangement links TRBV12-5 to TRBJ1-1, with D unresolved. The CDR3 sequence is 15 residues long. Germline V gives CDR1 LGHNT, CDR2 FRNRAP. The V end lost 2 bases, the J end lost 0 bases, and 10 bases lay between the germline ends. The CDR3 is CASGLSGAMNTEAFF. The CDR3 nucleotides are TGTGCTAGTGGTTTGAGCGGCGCAATGAACACTGAAGCTTTCTTT. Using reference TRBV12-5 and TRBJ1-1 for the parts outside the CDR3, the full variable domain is DARVTQTPRHKVTEMGQEVTMRCQPILGHNTVFWYRQTMMQGLELLAYFRNRAPLDDSGMPKDRFSAEMPDATLATLKIQPSEPRDSAVYFCASGLSGAMNTEAFFGQGTRLTVV.

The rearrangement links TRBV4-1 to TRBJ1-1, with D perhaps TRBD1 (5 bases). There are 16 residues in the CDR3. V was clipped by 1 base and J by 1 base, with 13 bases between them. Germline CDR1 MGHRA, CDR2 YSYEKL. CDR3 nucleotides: TGCGCCAGCAGCCAAGTGATACAGGCGTCGAACACTGAAGCTTTCTTT. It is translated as CASSQVIQASNTEAFF.

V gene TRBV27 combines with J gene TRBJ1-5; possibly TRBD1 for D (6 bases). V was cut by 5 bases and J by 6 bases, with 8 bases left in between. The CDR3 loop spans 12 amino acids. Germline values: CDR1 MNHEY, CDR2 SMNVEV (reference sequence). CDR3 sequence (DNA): TGTGCCAGCAGTACAGGGTCTCAGCCCCAGCATTTT. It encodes CASSTGSQPQHF.

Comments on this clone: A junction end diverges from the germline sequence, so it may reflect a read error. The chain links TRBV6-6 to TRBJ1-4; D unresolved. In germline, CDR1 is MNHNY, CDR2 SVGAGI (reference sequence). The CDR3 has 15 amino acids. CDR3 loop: CASSNSLLLREKLFF. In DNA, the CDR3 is TGTGCCAGCAGTAACTCCCTTTTGTTACGGGAAAAACTGTTTTTT.